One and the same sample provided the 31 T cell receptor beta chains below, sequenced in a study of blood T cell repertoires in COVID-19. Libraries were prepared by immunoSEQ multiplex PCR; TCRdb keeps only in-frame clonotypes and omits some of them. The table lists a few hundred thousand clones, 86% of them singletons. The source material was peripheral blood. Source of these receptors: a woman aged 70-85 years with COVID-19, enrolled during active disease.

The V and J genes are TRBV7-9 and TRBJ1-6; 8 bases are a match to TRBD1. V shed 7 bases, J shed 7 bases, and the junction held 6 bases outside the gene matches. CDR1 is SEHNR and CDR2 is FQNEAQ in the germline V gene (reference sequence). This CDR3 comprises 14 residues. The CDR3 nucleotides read TGTGCCAGCATCCAGGACAGGGTCAATTCACCCCTCCACTTT. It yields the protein CASIQDRVNSPLHF.

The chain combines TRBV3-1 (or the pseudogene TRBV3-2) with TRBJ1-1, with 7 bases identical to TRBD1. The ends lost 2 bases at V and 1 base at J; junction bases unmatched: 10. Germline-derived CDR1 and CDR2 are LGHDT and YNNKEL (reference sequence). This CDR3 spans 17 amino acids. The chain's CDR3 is CASSQPLGQQKNTEAFF. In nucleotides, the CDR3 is TGTGCCAGCAGCCAACCATTGGGACAGCAAAAGAACACTGAAGCTTTCTTT.

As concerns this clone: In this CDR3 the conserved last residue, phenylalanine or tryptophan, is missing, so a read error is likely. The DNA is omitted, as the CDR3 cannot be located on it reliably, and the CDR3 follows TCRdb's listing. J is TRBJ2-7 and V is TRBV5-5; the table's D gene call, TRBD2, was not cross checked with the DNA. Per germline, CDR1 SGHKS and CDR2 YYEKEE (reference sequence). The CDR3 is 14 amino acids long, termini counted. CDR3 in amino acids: CASSLEWLAEGPQL.

As DNA, the CDR3 is TGTGCCAGCAGTCTCAGGGGGAGCTCCTACAATGAGCAGTTCTTC. Its translation is CASSLRGSSYNEQFF. The rearrangement joins TRBV3-1 (or the pseudogene TRBV3-2) to TRBJ2-1; 7 bases are a match to TRBD1. This CDR3 comprises 15 residues. Germline trimming cut 6 bases from V and 0 bases from J; bases unmatched to any gene: 5. CDR1 and CDR2 from the germline V gene are LGHDT and YNNKEL (reference sequence).

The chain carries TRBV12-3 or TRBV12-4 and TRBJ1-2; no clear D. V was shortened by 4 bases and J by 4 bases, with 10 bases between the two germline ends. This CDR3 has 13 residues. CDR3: CASSSRDSYGYTF. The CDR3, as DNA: TGTGCCAGCAGTTCCCGAGATTCCTATGGCTACACCTTC.

The CDR3 here is CASSLGQGAGQPQHF. In DNA, the CDR3 is TGTGCCAGCAGCTTAGGACAGGGGGCGGGCCAGCCCCAGCATTTT. The chain couples TRBV7-8 to TRBJ1-5; 10 positions agree with TRBD1. This CDR3 has 15 amino acids. The junction had 4 bases not matched to a gene; V was cut back by 1 base and J by 7 bases. CDR1 and CDR2 from the germline V gene are SGHVS and FQNEAQ.

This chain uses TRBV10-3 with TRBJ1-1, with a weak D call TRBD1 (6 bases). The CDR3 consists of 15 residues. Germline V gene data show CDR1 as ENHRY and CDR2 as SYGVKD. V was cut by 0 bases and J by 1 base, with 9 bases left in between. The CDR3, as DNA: TGTGCCATCAGTGAGTCCGGGACACCGAACACTGAAGCTTTCTTT. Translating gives CAISESGTPNTEAFF.

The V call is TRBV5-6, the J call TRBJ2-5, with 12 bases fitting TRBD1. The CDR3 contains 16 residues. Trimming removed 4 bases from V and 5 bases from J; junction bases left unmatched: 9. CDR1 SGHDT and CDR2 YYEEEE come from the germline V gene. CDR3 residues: CASSPRWDRGQETQYF. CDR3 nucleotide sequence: TGTGCCAGCAGCCCACGGTGGGACAGGGGGCAGGAGACCCAGTACTTC.

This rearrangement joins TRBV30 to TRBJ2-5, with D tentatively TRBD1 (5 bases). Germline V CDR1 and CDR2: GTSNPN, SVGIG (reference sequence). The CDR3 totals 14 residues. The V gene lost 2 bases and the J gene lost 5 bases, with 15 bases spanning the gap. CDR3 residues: CAWSRGVHPETQYF. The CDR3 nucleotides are TGTGCCTGGAGTAGGGGCGTACACCCGGAGACCCAGTACTTC.

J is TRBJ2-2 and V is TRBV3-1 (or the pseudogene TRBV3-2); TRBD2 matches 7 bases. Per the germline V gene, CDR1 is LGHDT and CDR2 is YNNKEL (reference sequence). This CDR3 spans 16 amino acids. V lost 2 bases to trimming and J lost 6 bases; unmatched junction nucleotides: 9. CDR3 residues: CASSQKGQGGAGELFF. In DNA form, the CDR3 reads TGTGCCAGCAGCCAAAAGGGGCAGGGAGGGGCCGGGGAGCTGTTTTTT.

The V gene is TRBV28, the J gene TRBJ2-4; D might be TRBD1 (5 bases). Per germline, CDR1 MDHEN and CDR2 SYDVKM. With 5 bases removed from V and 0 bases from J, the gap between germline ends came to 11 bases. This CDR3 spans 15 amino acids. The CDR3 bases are TGTGCCAGCAGTGCGGACATTATAGCCAAAAACATTCAGTACTTC. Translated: CASSADIIAKNIQYF.

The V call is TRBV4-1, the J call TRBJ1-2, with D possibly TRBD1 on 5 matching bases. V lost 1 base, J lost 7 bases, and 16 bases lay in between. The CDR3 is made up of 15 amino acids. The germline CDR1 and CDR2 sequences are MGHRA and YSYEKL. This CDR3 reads CASSQVQGSLSGYTF. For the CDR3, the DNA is TGCGCCAGCAGCCAAGTGCAGGGTTCCCTGTCTGGCTACACCTTC.

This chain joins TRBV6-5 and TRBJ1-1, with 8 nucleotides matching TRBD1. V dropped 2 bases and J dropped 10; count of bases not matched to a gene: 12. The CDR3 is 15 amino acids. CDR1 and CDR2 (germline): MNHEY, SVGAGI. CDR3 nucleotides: TGTGCCAGCAGTTACCCCCCCGGACAGGGTCGTGGAGCTTTCTTT. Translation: CASSYPPGQGRGAFF.

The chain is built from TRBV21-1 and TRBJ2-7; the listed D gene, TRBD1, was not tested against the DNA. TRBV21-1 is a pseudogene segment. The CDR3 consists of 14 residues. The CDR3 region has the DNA TGTGCCAGCTTACAACCGGGACAAAACTACGAGCAGTACTTC. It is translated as CASLQPGQNYEQYF.

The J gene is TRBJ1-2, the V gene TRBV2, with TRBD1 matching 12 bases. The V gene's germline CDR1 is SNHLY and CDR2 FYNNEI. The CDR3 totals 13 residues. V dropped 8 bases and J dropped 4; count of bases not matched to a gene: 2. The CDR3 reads CASGTGGVYGYTF. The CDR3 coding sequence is TGTGCCAGCGGGACAGGGGGCGTCTATGGCTACACCTTC.

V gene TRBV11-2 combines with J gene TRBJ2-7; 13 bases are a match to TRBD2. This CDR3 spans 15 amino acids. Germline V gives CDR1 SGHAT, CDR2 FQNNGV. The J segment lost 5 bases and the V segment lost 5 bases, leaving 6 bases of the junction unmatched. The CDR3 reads CASSPGGLAGNEQYF. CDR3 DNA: TGTGCCAGCAGCCCCGGGGGACTAGCGGGGAACGAGCAGTACTTC.

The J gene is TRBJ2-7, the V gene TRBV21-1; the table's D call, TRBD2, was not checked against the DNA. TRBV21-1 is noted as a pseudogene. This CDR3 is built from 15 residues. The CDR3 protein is CASSKGISDSYEQYF. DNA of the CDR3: TGTGCCAGCAGCAAAGGAATTAGCGACTCCTACGAGCAGTACTTC.

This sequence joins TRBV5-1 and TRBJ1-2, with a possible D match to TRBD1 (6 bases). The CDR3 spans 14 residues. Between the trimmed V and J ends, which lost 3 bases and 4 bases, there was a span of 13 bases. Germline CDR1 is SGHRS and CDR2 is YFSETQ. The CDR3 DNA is TGCGCCAGCAGCTACGAGGACAGCGGCTATGGCTACACCTTC. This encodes CASSYEDSGYGYTF.

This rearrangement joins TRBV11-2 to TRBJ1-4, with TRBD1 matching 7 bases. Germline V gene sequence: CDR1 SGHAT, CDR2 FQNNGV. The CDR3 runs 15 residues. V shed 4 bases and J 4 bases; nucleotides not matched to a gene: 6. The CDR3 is CASSSPGQNNEKLFF. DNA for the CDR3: TGTGCCAGCAGCTCTCCGGGACAGAATAATGAAAAACTGTTTTTT.

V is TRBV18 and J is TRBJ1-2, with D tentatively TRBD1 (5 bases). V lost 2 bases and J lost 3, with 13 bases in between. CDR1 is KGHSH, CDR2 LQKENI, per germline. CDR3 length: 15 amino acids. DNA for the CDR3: TGTGCCAGCTCACCAGCGTCCGGGACTCACTATGGCTACACCTTC. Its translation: CASSPASGTHYGYTF.

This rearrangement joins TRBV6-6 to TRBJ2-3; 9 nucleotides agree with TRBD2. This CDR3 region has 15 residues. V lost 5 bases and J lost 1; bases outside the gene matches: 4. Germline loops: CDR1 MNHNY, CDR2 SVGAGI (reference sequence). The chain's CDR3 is CASSGSGGGTDTQYF. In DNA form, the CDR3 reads TGTGCCAGCAGTGGTAGCGGGGGTGGCACAGATACGCAGTATTTT.

In DNA, the CDR3 is TGTGCCACCCAGGACATCAATAGCAATCAGCCCCAGCATTTT. Its translation: CATQDINSNQPQHF. The chain is built from TRBV6-5 and TRBJ1-5; maybe TRBD1 (5 bases). V lost 10 bases and J lost 0, with 13 bases in between. CDR3 length: 14 amino acids. Germline lookup yields CDR1 MNHEY and CDR2 SVGAGI.

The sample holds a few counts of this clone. CDR3 residues: CASQNKGEARELFF. In DNA form, the CDR3 reads TGTGCCAGCCAGAACAAAGGGGAGGCGAGGGAGCTGTTTTTT. This chain connects TRBV28 to TRBJ2-2; possibly TRBD2 for D (6 bases). V lost 8 bases, J lost 9 bases, and 19 bases lay in between. The CDR3 spans 14 residues. The germline CDR1 and CDR2 sequences are MDHEN and SYDVKM.

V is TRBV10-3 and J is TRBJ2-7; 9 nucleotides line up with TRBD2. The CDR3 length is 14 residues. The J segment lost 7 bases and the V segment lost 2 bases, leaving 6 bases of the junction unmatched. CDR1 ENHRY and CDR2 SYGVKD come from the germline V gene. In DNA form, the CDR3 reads TGTGCCATCAGTGAGGCGGGAGGGGAGGGAGAGCAGTACTTC. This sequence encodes CAISEAGGEGEQYF.

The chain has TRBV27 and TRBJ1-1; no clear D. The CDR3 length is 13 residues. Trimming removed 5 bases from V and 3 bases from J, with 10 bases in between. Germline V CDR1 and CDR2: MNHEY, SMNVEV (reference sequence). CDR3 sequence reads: CASSPGEYTEAFF. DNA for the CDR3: TGTGCCAGCAGTCCCGGGGAATACACTGAAGCTTTCTTT.

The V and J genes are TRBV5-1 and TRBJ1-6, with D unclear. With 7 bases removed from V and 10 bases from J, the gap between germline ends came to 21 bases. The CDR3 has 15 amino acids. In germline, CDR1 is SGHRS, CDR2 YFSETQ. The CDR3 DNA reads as TGCGCCAGCCGTCTCCTTGTGTCGGAGGGATCACCCCTCCACTTT. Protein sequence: CASRLLVSEGSPLHF.

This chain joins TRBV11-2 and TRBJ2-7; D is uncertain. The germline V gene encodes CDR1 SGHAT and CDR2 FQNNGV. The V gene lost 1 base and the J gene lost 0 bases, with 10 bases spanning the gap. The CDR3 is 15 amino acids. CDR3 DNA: TGTGCCAGCAGCTTAGTCCCACAGAGCTCCTACGAGCAGTACTTC. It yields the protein CASSLVPQSSYEQYF.

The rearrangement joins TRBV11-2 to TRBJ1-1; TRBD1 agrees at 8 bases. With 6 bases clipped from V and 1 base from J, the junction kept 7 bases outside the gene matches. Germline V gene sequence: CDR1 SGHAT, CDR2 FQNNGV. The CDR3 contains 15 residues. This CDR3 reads CASSFGQGGNTEAFF. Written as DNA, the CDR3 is TGTGCCAGCAGTTTCGGACAGGGCGGGAACACTGAAGCTTTCTTT.

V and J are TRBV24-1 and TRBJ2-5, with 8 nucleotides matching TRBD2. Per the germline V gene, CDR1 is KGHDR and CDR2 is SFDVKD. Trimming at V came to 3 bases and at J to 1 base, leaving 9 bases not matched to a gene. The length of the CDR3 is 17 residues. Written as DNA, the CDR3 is TGTGCCACCAGTGATCGGGGGGGAGGTCCCCGCCAAGAGACCCAGTACTTC. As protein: CATSDRGGGPRQETQYF.

Here the CDR3 DNA reads TGTGCCAGCTCACCCGGGATTTCCGAGACCCAGTACTTC. Translated: CASSPGISETQYF. This sequence joins TRBV18 and TRBJ2-5, with D maybe TRBD2 (5 bases). This CDR3 is 13 amino acids long. Germline V gene sequence: CDR1 KGHSH, CDR2 LQKENI. V gave up 3 bases and J gave up 5 bases, with 10 bases separating them.

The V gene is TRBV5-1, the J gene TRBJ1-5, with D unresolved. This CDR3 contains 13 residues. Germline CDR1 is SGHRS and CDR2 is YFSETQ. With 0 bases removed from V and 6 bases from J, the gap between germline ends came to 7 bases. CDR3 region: CASSLDRGQPQHF. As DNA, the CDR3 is TGCGCCAGCAGCTTGGATCGCGGTCAGCCCCAGCATTTT.